The TCR beta chain under discussion was sequenced for a study of T-cell memory formation after mild COVID-19. TCRdb re-called the 5' RACE reads with MiXCR, one entry per CDR3 protein. The table records some 320,000 distinct CDR3 sequences, about 15% of them present only once. Germline V lookup: CDR1 KGHDR, CDR2 SFDVKD. After removal of 1 base from V and 6 bases from J, the junction contained 11 bases not matched to a gene. The length of the CDR3 is 18 residues. Sample: PBMCs or a T cell subset sorted from them (not recorded which). This sequence joins TRBV24-1 and TRBJ2-1, with 10 positions matching TRBD1. The sequence was collected from a man between 18 and 35 years old who had mild COVID-19 (a few samples of this study predate the infection). Cell type and time point are not known. The CDR3 protein is CATSDFEPRQGAPNEQFF. CDR3 coding DNA: TGTGCCACCAGTGATTTTGAGCCGAGACAGGGGGCTCCCAATGAGCAGTTCTTC.